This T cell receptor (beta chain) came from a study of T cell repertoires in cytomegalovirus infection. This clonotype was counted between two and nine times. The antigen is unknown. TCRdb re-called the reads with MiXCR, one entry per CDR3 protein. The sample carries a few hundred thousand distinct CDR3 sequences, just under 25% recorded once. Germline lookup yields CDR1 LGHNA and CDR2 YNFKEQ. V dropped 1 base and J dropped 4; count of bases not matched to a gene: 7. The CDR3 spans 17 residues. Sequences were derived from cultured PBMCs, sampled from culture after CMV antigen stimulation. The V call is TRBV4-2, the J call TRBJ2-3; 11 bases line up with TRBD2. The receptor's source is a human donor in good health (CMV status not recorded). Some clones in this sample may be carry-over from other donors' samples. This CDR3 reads CASSQAGTSGGADTQYF. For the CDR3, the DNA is TGTGCCAGCAGCCAAGCAGGGACTAGCGGAGGGGCAGATACGCAGTATTTT.